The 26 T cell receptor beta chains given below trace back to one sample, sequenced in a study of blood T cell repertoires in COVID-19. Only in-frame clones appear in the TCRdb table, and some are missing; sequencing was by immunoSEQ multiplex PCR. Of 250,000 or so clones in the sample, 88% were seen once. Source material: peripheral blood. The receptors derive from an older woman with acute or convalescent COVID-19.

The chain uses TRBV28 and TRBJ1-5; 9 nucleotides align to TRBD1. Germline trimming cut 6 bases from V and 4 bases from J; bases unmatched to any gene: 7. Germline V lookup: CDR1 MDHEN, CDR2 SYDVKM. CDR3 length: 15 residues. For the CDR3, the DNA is TGTGCCAGCAGGGTACCGGGACAGGGTAATCAGCCCCAGCATTTT. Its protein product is CASRVPGQGNQPQHF.

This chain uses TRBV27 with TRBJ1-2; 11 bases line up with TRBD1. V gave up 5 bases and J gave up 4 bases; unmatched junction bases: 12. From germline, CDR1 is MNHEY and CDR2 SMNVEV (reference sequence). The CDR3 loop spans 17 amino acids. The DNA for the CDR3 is TGTGCCAGCAGTCGTCTCTCCGGGACAGGGGGTGGCTATGGCTACACCTTC. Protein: CASSRLSGTGGGYGYTF.

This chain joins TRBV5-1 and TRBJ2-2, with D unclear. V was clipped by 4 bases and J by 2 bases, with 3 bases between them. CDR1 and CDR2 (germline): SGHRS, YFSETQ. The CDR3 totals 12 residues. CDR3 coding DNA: TGCGCCAGCAGCCAAAACACCGGGGAGCTGTTTTTT. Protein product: CASSQNTGELFF.

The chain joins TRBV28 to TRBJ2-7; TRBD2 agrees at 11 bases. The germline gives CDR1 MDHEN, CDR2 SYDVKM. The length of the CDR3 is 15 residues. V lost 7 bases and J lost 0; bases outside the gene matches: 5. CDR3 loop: CASTFSGRASYEQYF. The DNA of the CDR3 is TGTGCCAGCACGTTTAGCGGGAGGGCCTCCTACGAGCAGTACTTC.

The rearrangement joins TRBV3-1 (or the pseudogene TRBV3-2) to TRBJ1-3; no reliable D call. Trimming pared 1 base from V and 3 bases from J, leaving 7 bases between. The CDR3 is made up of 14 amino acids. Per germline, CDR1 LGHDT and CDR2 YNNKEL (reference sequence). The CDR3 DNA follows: TGTGCCAGCAGCCAAGGCGGTGATGGAAACACCATATATTTT. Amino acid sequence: CASSQGGDGNTIYF.

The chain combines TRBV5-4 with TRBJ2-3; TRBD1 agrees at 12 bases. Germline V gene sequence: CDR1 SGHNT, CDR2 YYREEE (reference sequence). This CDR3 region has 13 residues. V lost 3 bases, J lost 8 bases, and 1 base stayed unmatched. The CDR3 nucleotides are TGTGCCAGCAGCTCGGGACAGGGGGCTACGCAGTATTTT. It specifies CASSSGQGATQYF.

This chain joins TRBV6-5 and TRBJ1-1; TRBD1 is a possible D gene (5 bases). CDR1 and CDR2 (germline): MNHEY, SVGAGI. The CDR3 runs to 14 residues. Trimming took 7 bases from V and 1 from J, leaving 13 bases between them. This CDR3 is CASIQETENTEAFF. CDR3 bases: TGTGCCAGCATTCAGGAGACAGAGAACACTGAAGCTTTCTTT.

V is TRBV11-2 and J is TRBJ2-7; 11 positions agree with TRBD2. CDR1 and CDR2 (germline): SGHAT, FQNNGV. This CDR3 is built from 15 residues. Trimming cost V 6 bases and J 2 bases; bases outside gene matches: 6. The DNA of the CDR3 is TGTGCCAGCAGTTATCTAGCGGGGGGTGCCTACGAGCAGTACTTC. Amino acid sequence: CASSYLAGGAYEQYF.

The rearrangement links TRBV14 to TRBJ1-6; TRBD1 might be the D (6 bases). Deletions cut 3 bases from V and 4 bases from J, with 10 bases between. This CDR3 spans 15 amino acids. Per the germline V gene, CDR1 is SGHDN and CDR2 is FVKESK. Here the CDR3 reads CASSHETGYNSPLHF. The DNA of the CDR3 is TGTGCCAGCAGCCACGAGACAGGTTATAATTCACCCCTCCACTTT.

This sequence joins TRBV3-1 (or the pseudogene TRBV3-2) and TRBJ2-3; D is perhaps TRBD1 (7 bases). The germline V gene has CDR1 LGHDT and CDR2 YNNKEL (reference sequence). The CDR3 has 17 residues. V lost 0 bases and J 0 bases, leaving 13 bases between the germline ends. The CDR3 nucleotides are TGTGCCAGCAGCCAAGAGGGGAGGACAGGTAGCACAGATACGCAGTATTTT. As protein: CASSQEGRTGSTDTQYF.

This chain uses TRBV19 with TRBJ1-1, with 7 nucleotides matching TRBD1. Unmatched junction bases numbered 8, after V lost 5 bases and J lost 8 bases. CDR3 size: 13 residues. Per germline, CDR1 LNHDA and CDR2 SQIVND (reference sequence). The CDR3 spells CASSESRTGEAFF. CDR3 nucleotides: TGTGCCAGTAGTGAATCTAGGACAGGAGAAGCTTTCTTT.

As DNA, the CDR3 is TGTGCCAGCAGCCCCTCCCAGGCCGCGAACACCGGGGAGCTGTTTTTT. Amino acid sequence: CASSPSQAANTGELFF. This chain uses TRBV5-4 with TRBJ2-2; no reliable D call. The CDR3 has 16 residues. V gave up 4 bases and J gave up 0 bases, with 13 bases separating them. Germline V gene lookup returns CDR1 SGHNT and CDR2 YYREEE (reference sequence).

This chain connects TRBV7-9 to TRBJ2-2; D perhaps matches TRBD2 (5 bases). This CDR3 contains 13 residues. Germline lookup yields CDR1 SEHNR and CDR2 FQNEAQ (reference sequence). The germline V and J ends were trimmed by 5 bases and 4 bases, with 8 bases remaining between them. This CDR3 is CASSPAGTGELFF. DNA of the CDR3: TGTGCCAGCAGCCCCGCGGGCACCGGGGAGCTGTTTTTT. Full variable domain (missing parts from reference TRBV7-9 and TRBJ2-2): DTGVSQNPRHKITKRGQNVTFRCDPISEHNRLYWYRQTLGQGPEFLTYFQNEAQLEKSRLLSDRFSAERPKGSFSTLEIQRTEQGDSAMYLCASSPAGTGELFFGEGSRLTVL.

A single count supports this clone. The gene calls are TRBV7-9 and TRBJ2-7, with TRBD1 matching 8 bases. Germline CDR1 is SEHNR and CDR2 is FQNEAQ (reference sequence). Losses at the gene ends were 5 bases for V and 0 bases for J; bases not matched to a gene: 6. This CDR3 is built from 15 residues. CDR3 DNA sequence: TGTGCCAGCAGCAACCGGGACAGGCTCTCCTACGAGCAGTACTTC. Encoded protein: CASSNRDRLSYEQYF.

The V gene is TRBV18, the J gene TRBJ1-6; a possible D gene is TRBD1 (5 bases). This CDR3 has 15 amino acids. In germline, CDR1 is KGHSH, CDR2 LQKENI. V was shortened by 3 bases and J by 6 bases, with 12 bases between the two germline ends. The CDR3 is CASSPVGAVNSPLHF. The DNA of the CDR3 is TGTGCCAGCTCACCGGTAGGGGCAGTTAATTCACCCCTCCACTTT. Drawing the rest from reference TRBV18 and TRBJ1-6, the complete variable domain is NAGVMQNPRHLVRRRGQEARLRCSPMKGHSHVYWYRQLPEEGLKFMVYLQKENIIDESGMPKERFSAEFPKEGPSILRIQQVVRGDSAAYFCASSPVGAVNSPLHFGNGTRLTVT.

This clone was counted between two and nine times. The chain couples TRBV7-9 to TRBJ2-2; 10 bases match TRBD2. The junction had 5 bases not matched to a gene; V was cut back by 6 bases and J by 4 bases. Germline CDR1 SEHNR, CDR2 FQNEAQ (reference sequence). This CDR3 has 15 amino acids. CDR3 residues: CASSPIAGGTGELFF. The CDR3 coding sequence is TGTGCCAGCAGTCCTATAGCGGGAGGCACCGGGGAGCTGTTTTTT.

The CDR3 DNA reads as TGCAGCGTTCGGGGAAGAGGCTACGAGCAGTACTTC. Amino acid sequence: CSVRGRGYEQYF. The chain joins TRBV29-1 to TRBJ2-7; tentative D call: TRBD2 (5 bases). Deletions cut 5 bases from V and 3 bases from J, with 11 bases between. This CDR3 region has 12 residues. The germline CDR1 and CDR2 sequences are SQVTM and ANQGSEA.

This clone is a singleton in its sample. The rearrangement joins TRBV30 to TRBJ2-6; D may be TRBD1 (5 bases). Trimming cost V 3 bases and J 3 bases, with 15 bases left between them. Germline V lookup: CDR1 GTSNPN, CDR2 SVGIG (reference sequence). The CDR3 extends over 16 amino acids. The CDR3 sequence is CAWSAIGDGGANVLTF. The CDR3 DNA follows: TGTGCCTGGAGCGCAATAGGGGATGGTGGGGCCAACGTCCTGACTTTC.

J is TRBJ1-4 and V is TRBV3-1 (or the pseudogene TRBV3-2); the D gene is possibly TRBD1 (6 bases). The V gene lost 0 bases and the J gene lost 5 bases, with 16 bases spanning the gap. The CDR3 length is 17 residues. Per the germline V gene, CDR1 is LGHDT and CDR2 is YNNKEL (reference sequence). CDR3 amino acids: CASSQEGGGPGNEKLFF. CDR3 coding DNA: TGTGCCAGCAGCCAAGAGGGTGGGGGCCCCGGGAATGAAAAACTGTTTTTT.

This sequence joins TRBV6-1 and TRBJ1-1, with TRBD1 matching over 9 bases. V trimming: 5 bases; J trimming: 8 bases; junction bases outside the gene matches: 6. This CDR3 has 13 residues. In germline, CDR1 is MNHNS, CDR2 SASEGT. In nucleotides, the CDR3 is TGTGCCAGCAGTTGGGACAGGGTCGCCGAAGCTTTCTTT. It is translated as CASSWDRVAEAFF.

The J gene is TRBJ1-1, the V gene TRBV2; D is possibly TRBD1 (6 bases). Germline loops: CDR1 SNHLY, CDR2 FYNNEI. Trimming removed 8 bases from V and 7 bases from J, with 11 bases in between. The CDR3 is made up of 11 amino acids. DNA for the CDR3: TGTGCCAGCCATAAACAGGGTGAAGCTTTCTTT. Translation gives CASHKQGEAFF.

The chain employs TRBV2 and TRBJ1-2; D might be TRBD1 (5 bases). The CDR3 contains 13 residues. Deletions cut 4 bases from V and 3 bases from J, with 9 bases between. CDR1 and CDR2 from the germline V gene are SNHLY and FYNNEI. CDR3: CASSVKGDYGYTF. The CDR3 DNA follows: TGTGCCAGCAGTGTAAAAGGGGACTATGGCTACACCTTC.

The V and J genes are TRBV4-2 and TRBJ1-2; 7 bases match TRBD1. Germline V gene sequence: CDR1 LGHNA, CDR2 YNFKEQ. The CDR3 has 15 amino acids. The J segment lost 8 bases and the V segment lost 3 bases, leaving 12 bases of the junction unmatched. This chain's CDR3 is CASSQVAGTANGYTF. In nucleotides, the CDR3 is TGTGCCAGCAGCCAGGTAGCCGGGACAGCGAACGGCTACACCTTC.

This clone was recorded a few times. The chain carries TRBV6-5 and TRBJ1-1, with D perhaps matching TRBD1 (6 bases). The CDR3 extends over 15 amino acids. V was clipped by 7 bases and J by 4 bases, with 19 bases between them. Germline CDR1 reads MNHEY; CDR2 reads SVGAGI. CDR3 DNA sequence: TGTGCCAGCACCGTAGGGGGGGGGCCGGGCACTGAAGCTTTCTTT. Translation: CASTVGGGPGTEAFF.

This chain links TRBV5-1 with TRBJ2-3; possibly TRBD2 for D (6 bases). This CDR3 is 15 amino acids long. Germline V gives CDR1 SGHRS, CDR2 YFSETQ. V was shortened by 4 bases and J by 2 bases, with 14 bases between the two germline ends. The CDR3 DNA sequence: TGCGCCAGCAGCGGGGGGACCCCTCCCACAGATACGCAGTATTTT. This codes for CASSGGTPPTDTQYF. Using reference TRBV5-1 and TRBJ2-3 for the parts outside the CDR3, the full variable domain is KAGVTQTPRYLIKTRGQQVTLSCSPISGHRSVSWYQQTPGQGLQFLFEYFSETQRNKGNFPGRFSGRQFSNSRSEMNVSTLELGDSALYLCASSGGTPPTDTQYFGPGTRLTVL.

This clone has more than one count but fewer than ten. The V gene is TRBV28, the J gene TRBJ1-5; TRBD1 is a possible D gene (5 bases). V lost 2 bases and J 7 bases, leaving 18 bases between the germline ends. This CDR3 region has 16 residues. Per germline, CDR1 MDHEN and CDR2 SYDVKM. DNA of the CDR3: TGTGCCAGCAGTTTACCAGGGCCCTCCCCAGGCCAGCCCCAGCATTTT. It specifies CASSLPGPSPGQPQHF.